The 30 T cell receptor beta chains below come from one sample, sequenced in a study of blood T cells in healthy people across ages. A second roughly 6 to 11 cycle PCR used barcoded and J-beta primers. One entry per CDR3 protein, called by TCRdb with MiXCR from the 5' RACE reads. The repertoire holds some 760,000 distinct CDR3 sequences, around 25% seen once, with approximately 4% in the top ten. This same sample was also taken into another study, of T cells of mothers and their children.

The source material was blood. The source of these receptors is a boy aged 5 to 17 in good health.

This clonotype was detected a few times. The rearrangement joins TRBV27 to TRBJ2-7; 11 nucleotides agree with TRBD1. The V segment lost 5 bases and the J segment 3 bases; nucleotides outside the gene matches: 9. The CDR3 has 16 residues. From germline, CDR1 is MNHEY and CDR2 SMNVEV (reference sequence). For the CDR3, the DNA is TGTGCCAGCAGTGCCCCCGCCGGGACAGGGGGCTACGAGCAGTACTTC. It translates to CASSAPAGTGGYEQYF.

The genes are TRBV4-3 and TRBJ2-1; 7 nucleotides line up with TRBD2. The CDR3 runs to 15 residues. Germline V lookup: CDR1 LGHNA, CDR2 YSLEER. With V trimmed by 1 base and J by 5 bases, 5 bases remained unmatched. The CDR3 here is CASSQAGGSNNEQFF. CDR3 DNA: TGCGCCAGCAGCCAAGCGGGCGGGAGTAACAATGAGCAGTTCTTC.

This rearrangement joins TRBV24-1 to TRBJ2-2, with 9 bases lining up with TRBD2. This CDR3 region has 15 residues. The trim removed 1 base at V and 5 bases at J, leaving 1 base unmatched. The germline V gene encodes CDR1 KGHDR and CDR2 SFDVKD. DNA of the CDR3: TGTGCCACCAGTGATTTTGCGGGGGGGACCGGGGAGCTGTTTTTT. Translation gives CATSDFAGGTGELFF.

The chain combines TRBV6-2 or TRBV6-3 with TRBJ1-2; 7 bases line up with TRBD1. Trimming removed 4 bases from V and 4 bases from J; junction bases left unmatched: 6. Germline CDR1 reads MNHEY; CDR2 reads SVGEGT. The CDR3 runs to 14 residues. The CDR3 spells CASSSTGTGYGYTF. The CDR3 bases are TGTGCCAGCAGTTCGACAGGGACCGGCTATGGCTACACCTTC.

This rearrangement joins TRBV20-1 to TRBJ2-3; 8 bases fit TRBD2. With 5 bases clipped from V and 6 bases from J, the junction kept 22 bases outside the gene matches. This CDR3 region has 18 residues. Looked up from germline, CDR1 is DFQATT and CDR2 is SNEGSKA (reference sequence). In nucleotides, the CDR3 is TGCAGTGCTTCCGATACGATCCCGACTAGCGTCTTCTTGGATACGCAGTATTTT. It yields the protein CSASDTIPTSVFLDTQYF.

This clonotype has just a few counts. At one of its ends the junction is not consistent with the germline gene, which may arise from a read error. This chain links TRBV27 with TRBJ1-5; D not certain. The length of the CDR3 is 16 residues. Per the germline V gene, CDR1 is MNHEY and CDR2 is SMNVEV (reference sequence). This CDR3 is CATSLAGPNSNQPQHF. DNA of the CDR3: TGTGCCACCAGTTTGGCAGGCCCCAATAGCAATCAGCCCCAGCATTTT.

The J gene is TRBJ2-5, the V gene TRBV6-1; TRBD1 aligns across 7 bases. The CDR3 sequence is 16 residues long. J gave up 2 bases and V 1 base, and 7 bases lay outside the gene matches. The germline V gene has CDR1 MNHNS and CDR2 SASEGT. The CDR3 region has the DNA TGTGCCAGCAGTGAAGTAGCAAGGGGGCCACAAGAGACCCAGTACTTC. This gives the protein CASSEVARGPQETQYF.

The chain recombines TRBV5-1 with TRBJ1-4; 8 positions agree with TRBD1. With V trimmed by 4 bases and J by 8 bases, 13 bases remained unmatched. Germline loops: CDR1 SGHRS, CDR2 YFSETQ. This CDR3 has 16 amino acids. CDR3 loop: CASSLGWTGKREKLFF. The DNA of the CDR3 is TGCGCCAGCAGCCTGGGATGGACAGGGAAGAGGGAAAAACTGTTTTTT.

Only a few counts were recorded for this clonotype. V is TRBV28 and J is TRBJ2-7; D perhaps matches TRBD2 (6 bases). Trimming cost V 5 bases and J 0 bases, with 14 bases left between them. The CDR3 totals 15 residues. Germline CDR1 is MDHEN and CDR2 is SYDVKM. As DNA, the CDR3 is TGTGCCAGCAGTCCCCCTCGGGGGAGCTCCTACGAGCAGTACTTC. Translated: CASSPPRGSSYEQYF.

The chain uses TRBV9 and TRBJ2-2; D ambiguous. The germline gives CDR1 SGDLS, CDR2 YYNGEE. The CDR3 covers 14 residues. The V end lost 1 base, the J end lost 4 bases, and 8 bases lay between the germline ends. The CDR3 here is CASSVLGSTGELFF. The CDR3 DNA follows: TGTGCCAGCAGCGTACTAGGTAGCACCGGGGAGCTGTTTTTT. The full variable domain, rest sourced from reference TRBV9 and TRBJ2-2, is DSGVTQTPKHLITATGQRVTLRCSPRSGDLSVYWYQQSLDQGLQFLIQYYNGEERAKGNILERFSAQQFPDLHSELNLSSLELGDSALYFCASSVLGSTGELFFGEGSRLTVL.

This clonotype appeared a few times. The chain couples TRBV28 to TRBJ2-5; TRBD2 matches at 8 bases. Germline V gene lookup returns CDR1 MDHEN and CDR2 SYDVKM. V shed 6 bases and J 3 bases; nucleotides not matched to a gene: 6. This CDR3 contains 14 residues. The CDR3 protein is CASSLSGTEETQYF. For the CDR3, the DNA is TGTGCCAGCAGCCTTAGCGGGACCGAAGAGACCCAGTACTTC.

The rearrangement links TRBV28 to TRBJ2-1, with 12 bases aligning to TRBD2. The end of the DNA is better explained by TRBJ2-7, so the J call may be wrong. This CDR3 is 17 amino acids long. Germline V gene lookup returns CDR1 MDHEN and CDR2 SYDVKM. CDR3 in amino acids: CASTTPSSGRARYEQYF. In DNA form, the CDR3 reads TGTGCCAGCACGACCCCCTCTAGCGGGAGGGCCCGTTACGAGCAGTACTTC.

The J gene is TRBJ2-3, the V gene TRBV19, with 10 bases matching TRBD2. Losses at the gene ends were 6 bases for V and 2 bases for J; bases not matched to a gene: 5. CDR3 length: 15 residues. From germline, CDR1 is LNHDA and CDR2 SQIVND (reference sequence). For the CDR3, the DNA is TGTGCCAGTAGACCGACTAGCGGGTTCACAGATACGCAGTATTTT. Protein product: CASRPTSGFTDTQYF.

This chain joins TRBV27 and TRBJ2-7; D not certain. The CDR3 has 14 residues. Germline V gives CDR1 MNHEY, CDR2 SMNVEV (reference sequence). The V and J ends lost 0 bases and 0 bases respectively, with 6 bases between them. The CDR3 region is CASSLSQNSYEQYF. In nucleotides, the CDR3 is TGTGCCAGCAGTTTATCTCAGAACTCCTACGAGCAGTACTTC.

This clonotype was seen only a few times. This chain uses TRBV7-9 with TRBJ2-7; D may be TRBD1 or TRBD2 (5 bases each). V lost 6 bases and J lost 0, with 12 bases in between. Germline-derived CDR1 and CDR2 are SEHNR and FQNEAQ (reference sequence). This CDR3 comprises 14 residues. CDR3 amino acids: CASSARGASYEQYF. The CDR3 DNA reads TGTGCCAGCAGTGCGAGGGGAGCCTCCTACGAGCAGTACTTC.

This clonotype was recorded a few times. CDR3 coding DNA: TGTGTCACCAGGGCTCAGGGCCCGTACACTGAAGCTTTCTTT. As protein: CVTRAQGPYTEAFF. V and J are TRBV25-1 and TRBJ1-1, with D possibly being TRBD1 (5 bases). The CDR3 is 14 residues long. Per germline, CDR1 MGHDK and CDR2 SYGVNS.

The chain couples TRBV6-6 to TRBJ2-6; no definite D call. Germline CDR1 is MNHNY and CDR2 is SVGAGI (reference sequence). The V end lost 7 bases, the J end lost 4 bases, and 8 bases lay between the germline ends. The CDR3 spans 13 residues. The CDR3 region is CASTYLGANVLTF. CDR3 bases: TGTGCCAGCACCTACTTAGGGGCCAACGTCCTGACTTTC.

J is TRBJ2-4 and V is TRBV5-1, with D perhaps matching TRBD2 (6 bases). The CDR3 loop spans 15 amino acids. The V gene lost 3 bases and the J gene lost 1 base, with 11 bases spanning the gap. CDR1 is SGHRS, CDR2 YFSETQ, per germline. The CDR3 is CASSWGGDAKNIQYF. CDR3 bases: TGCGCCAGCAGCTGGGGAGGTGACGCCAAAAACATTCAGTACTTC.

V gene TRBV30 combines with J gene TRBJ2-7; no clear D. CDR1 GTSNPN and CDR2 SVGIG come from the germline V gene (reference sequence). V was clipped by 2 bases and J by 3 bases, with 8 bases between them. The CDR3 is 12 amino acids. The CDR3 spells CAWSQQIYEQYF. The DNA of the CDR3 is TGTGCCTGGAGTCAGCAGATCTACGAGCAGTACTTC.

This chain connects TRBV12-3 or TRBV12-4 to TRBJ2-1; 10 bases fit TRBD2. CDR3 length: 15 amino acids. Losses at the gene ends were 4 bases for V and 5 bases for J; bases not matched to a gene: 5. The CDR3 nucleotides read TGTGCCAGCAGTTCCTACGGGACTAGCGACAATGAGCAGTTCTTC. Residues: CASSSYGTSDNEQFF.

Written as DNA, the CDR3 is TGTGCCAGCAGCTCAATACGGACTGGAGGCGGCTCACCCCTCCACTTT. It yields the protein CASSSIRTGGGSPLHF. The J gene is TRBJ1-6, the V gene TRBV7-2; D is ambiguous. CDR3 length: 16 residues. Trimming took off 4 bases at V and 10 bases at J, with 20 bases between the two ends. CDR1 is SGHTA, CDR2 FQGNSA, per germline.

CDR3 protein: CSAPGGGWIQETQYF. The CDR3 DNA is TGCAGTGCCCCCGGGGGAGGGTGGATACAAGAGACCCAGTACTTC. This rearrangement joins TRBV20-1 to TRBJ2-5, with TRBD2 matching 7 bases. The CDR3 has 15 amino acids. The trim removed 6 bases at V and 2 bases at J, leaving 12 bases unmatched. Germline CDR1 DFQATT, CDR2 SNEGSKA (reference sequence).

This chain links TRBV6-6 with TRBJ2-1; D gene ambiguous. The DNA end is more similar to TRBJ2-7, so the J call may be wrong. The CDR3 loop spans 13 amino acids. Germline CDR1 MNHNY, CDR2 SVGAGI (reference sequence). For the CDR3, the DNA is TGTGCCAGCAGTTACTCGGCCGGTTTGCAGCAGTACTTC. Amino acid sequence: CASSYSAGLQQYF.

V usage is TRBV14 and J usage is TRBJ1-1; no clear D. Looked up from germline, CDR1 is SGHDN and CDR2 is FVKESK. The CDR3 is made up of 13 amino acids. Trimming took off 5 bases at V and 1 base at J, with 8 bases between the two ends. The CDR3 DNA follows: TGTGCCAGCAGCAAGAACCAGAACACTGAAGCTTTCTTT. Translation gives CASSKNQNTEAFF.

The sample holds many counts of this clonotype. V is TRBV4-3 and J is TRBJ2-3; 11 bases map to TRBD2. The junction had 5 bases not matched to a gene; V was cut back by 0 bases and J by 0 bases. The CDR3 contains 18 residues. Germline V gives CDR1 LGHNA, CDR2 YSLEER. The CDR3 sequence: CASSQDPTSGGSTDTQYF. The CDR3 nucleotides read TGCGCCAGCAGCCAAGATCCCACTAGCGGGGGAAGCACAGATACGCAGTATTTT.

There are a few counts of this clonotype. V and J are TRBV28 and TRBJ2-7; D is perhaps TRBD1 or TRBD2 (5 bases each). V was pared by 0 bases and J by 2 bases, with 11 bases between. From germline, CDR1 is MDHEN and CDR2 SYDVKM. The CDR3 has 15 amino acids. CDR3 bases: TGTGCCAGCAGTTTATGGTCAGGGACCGCCTACGAGCAGTACTTC. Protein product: CASSLWSGTAYEQYF.

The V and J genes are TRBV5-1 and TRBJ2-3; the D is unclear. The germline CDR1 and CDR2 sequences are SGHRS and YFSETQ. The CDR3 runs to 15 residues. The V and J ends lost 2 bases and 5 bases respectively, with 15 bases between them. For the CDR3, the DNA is TGCGCCAGCAGCTTAACAAGCAGGTTTGAAGATACGCAGTATTTT. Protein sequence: CASSLTSRFEDTQYF.

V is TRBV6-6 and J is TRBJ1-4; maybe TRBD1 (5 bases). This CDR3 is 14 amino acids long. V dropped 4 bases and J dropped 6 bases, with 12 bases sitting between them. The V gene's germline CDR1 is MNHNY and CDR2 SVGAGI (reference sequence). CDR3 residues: CASSFPGRDEKLFF. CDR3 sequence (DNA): TGTGCCAGCAGTTTCCCGGGACGCGATGAAAAACTGTTTTTT.

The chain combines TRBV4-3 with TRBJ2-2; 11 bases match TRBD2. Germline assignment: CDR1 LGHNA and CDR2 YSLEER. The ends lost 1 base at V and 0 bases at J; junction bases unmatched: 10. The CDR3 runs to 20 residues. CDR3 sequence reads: CASSQGTPASGRSNTGELFF. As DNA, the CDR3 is TGCGCCAGCAGCCAAGGAACCCCCGCTAGCGGGAGGTCGAACACCGGGGAGCTGTTTTTT.

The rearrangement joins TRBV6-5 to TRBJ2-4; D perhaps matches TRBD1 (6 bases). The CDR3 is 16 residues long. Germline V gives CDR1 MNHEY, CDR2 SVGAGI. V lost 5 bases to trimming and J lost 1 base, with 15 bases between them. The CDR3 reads CASSGTGTYAKNIQYF. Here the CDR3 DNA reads TGTGCCAGCAGTGGAACCGGGACATACGCCAAAAACATTCAGTACTTC.